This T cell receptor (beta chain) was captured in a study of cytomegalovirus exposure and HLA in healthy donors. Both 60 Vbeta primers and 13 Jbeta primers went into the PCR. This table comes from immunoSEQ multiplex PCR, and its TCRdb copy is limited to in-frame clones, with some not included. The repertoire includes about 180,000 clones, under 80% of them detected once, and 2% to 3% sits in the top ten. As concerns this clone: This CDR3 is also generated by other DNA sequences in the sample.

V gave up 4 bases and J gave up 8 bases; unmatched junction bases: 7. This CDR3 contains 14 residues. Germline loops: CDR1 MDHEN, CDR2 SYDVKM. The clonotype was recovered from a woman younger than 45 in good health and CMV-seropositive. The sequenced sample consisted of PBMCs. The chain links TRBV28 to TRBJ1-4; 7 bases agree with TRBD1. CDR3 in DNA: TGTGCCAGCAGTTCAGGGACAGTTAGAGAAAAACTGTTTTTT. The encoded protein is CASSSGTVREKLFF. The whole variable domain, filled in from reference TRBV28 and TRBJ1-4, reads DVKVTQSSRYLVKRTGEKVFLECVQDMDHENMFWYRQDPGLGLRLIYFSYDVKMKEKGDIPEGYSVSREKKERFSLILESASTNQTSMYLCASSSGTVREKLFFGSGTQLSVL.